This record covers a single T cell receptor (beta chain). Germline CDR1 is LNHDA and CDR2 is SQIVND (reference sequence). Losses at the gene ends were 4 bases for V and 1 base for J; bases not matched to a gene: 3. This CDR3 spans 14 amino acids. Followed over time, Seattle patients had been enrolled while infection was active. In the study's own analysis: Reference gene primer amplification in the assay estimated nucleated cell counts. TCRdb's table, derived via immunoSEQ multiplex PCR, lists solely in-frame clones and lacks some. For V, J and clone size, that table is used; D and trimming come from the DNA. Of roughly 340,000 clones in the sample, almost 90% are singletons; the top ten hold just under 7.5%. The sample is drawn from a study of blood T cell repertoires in COVID-19. Study as a whole: T cells, B-cell-depleted T cells, or PBMCs supplied cDNA or gDNA.

The sample taken for sequencing was peripheral blood. The gene calls are TRBV19 and TRBJ2-7, with 8 bases aligning to TRBD1. This TCR was recovered from a woman aged 65 to 85 with COVID-19, enrolled during active disease. CDR3 sequence (DNA): TGTGCCAGTAGTAACACAGGGGGATCCTACGAGCAGTACTTC. Translation: CASSNTGGSYEQYF.